This T cell receptor (beta chain) is from a study of T cells in localized non-small cell lung cancer (dated by TCRdb to 2020 to 2021). With regard to the full study: T cell repertoires of approximately 250 early-stage NSCLC patients were analyzed, with tumors being compared against uninvolved tumor-adjacent lungs. The cohort consisted of 236 treatment-naive NSCLC patients whose localized lung tumors had been resected. Of the NSCLC patients, over 120 were male and approximately 99 were female, and the mean age was approximately 66 years.

CDR1 SNHLY and CDR2 FYNNEI were looked up in the germline V gene. Trimming at the junction amounts to 1 base on V and 4 bases on J, and the germline ends lie 16 bases apart. The CDR3 covers 16 residues, taking in both the cysteine and the phenylalanine. CDR3 DNA only is kept here, 48 bases in frame from base 1. Paper-wide results and their limitations: A median of around 60 of the top 100 tumor clones turned up in the paired uninvolved adjacent lung, and about 28 of those clones also ranked among the top 100 of that same adjacent lung. The highest T cell clonality was observed in uninvolved tumor-adjacent lung, where clonality exceeded that of tumor, suggesting that antigenic responses were more focused in uninvolved tumor-adjacent lung. Higher T cell density in blood was associated with longer overall survival, whereas higher clonality in adjacent lung was associated with shorter survival. Because multi-region sequencing of the tumors was not done, intratumor heterogeneity could not be ruled out. Because of the exploratory design, TCR variables were selected using unadjusted p-values without false-discovery rate correction.

A note on this clone: Its antigen target is currently unknown. No much larger clone is present one base from it, and per-base qualities are unavailable.

At diagnosis, tumor, uninvolved tumor-adjacent lung and peripheral blood were collected and then preserved as a mix of FFPE and fresh-frozen material. For TCR repertoire profiling, blood samples were analyzed as peripheral blood mononuclear cells. TCR beta CDR3 regions were sequenced from DNA using the immunoSEQ Assay. The original methods were these. T cell density was computed as TCR beta template counts normalized to usable DNA estimated by amplifying housekeeping genes. The preseqR package was used to estimate richness by extrapolating to 400,000 templates for PBMC samples and to 120,000 templates for tissue samples. Clonality was calculated as one minus Pielou's evenness. Tissue-enriched TCRs were identified by differential abundance testing using productive amino-acid clonotypes, minimum total count 5 and alpha 0.1. The Jaccard Index and the Morisita Overlap Index were used to measure how much the repertoires overlapped between compartments. GLIPH grouped TCR beta CDR3s together with public tetramer-defined viral CDR3s, and a viral motif had to include at least three viral sequences and also show V-gene enrichment. The table was pulled from immuneACCESS by TCRdb, which kept in-frame rearrangements only. Such tables lose some clones; where checked, under half of the loss comes from unresolved V genes, and the rest has no known cause. From that table come the V and J calls and clone size; the DNA was used to work out D and trimming. The table for this sample lists 52,000 or so clones; roughly 85% of them were counted only once. The ten largest clones represent approximately 20% of the sample.

In this chain, TRBV2 is recombined with TRBJ1-1; the D gene is possibly TRBD1, with 5 bases matching. Here the sequenced sample was peripheral blood, taken before any cancer treatment. The sequence was obtained from a male donor older than 55 with stage III squamous cell lung carcinoma. The sequenced DNA: TGTGCCAGCAGTGAAGAGGGAGACTGGGGGGTCACTGAAGCTTTCTTT. Its protein is CASSEEGDWGVTEAFF.